Detailed here is one T cell receptor (beta chain). Its specificity is not known. At one of its ends the junction is not consistent with the germline gene, which may arise from a read error. The data belong to a study of cytomegalovirus exposure and HLA in healthy donors. Study-level background: Of roughly 400 genotyped donors, roughly 76% grouped in the Caucasian-associated ancestry cluster. Broader study findings: Researchers reported in a later analysis that common viral pathogens appeared linked to several top clusters. A missense DCLRE1C variant was associated with V- and J-gene trimming of TCR beta chains in a later analysis, and an independent cohort replicated the association.

The CDR3 is 13 amino acids. Per germline, CDR1 SSHAT and CDR2 FNYEAQ (reference sequence). 13 Jbeta primers and 60 Vbeta primers were used for the PCR. The method was immunoSEQ multiplex PCR; TCRdb's version includes in-frame clones alone and lacks a portion of them. The sample holds approximately 59,000 clones, approximately 64% seen once. This chain connects TRBV7-7 to TRBJ2-3, with D unclear. The clonotype was recovered from a man between 40 and 49 years old in good health and CMV-seropositive. The sequenced sample consisted of PBMCs. The CDR3 loop reads CASSSGRTDTQYF. DNA of the CDR3: TGTGCTAGCAGCTCAGGCCGGACAGATACGCAGTATTTT.